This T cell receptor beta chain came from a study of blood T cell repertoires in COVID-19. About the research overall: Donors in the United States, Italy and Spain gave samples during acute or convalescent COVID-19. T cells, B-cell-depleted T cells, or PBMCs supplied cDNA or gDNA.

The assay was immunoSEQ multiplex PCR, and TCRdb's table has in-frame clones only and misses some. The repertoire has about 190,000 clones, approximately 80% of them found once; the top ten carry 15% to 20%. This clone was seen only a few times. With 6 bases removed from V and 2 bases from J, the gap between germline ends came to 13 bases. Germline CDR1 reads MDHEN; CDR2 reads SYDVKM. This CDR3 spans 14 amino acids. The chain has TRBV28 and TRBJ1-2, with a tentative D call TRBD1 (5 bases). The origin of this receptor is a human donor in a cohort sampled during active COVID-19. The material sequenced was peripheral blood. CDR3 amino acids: CASSIPGENYGYTF. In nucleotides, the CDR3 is TGTGCCAGCAGCATTCCGGGGGAAAACTATGGCTACACCTTC.